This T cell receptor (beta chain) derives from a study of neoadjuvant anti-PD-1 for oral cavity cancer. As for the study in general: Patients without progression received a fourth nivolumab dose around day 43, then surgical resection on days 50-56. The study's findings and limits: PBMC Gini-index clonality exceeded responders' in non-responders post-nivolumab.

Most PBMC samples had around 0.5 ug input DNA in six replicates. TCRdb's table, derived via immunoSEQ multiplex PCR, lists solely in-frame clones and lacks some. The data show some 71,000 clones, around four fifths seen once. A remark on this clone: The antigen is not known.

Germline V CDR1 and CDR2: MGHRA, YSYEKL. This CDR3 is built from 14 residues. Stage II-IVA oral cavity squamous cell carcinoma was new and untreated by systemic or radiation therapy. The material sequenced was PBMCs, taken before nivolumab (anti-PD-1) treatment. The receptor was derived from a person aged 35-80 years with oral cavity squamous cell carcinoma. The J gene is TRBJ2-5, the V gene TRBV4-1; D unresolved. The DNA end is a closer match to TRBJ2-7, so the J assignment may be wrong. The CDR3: CASSQGVAGYEQYF. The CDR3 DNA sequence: TGCGCCAGCAGCCAAGGGGTAGCTGGGTACGAGCAGTACTTC.